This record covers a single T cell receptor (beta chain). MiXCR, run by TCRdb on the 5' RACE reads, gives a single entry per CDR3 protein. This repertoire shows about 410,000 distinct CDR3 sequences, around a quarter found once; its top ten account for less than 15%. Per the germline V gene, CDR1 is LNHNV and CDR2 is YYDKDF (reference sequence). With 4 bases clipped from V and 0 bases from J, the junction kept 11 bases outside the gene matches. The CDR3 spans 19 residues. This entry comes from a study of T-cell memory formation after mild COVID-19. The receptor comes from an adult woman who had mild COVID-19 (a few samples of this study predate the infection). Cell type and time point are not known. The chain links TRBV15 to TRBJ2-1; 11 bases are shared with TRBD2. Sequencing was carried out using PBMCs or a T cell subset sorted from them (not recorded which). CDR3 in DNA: TGTGCCACCAGCAACATCCTAGCGGGAGGTCCTAGCTCCTACAATGAGCAGTTCTTC. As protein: CATSNILAGGPSSYNEQFF. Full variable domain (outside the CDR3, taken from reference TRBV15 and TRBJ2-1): DAMVIQNPRYQVTQFGKPVTLSCSQTLNHNVMYWYQQKSSQAPKLLFHYYDKDFNNEADTPDNFQSRRPNTSFCFLDIRSPGLGDTAMYLCATSNILAGGPSSYNEQFFGPGTRLTVL.